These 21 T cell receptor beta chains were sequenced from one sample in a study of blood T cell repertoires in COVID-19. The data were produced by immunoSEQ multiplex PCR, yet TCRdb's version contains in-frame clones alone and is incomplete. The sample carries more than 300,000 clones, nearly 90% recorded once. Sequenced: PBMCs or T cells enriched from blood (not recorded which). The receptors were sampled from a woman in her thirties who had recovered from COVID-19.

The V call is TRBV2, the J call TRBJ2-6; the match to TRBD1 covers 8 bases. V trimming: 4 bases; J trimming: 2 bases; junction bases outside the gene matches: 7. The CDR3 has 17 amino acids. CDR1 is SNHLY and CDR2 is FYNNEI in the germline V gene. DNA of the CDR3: TGTGCCAGCAGTGCTGGGACAGGTTCTGCTGGGGCCAACGTCCTGACTTTC. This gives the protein CASSAGTGSAGANVLTF.

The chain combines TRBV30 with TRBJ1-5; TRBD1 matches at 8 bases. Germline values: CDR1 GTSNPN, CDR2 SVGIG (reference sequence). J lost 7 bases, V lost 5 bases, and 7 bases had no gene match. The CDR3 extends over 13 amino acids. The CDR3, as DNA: TGTGCCTGGGGACAGGGAAAGAGGCAGCCCCAGCATTTT. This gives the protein CAWGQGKRQPQHF.

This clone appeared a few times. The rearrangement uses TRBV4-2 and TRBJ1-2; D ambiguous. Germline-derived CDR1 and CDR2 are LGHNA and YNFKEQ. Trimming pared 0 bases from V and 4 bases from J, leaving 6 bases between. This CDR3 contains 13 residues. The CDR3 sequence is CASSQDGPYGYTF. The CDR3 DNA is TGTGCCAGCAGCCAAGATGGGCCCTATGGCTACACCTTC.

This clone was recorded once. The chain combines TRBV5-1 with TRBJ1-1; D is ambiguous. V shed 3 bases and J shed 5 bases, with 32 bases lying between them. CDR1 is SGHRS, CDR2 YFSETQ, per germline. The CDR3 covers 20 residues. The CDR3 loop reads CASSYFFRTEHLQRETEAFF. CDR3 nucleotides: TGCGCCAGCAGCTACTTTTTCAGGACGGAGCATCTTCAGAGGGAGACTGAAGCTTTCTTT. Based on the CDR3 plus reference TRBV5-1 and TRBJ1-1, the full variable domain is KAGVTQTPRYLIKTRGQQVTLSCSPISGHRSVSWYQQTPGQGLQFLFEYFSETQRNKGNFPGRFSGRQFSNSRSEMNVSTLELGDSALYLCASSYFFRTEHLQRETEAFFGQGTRLTVV.

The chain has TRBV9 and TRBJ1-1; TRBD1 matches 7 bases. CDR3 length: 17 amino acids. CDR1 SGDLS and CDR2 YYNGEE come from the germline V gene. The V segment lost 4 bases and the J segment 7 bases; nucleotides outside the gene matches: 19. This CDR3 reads CASSNGGGGASRFEAFF. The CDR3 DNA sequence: TGTGCCAGCAGCAATGGTGGAGGGGGCGCGTCCCGGTTTGAAGCTTTCTTT.

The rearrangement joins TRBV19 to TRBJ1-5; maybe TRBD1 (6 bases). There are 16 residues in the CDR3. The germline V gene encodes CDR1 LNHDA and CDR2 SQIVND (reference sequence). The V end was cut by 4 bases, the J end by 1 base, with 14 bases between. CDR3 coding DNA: TGTGCCAGTAGTACACAGGGTCTGCAAAGCAATCAGCCCCAGCATTTT. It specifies CASSTQGLQSNQPQHF.

The CDR3 sequence is CASSPGEWTEAFF. The CDR3 DNA is TGTGCCAGCAGTCCAGGGGAGTGGACTGAAGCTTTCTTT. The V gene is TRBV3-1 (or the pseudogene TRBV3-2), the J gene TRBJ1-1; maybe TRBD1 (6 bases). This CDR3 comprises 13 residues. Trimming took 6 bases from V and 5 from J, leaving 13 bases between them. Germline loops: CDR1 LGHDT, CDR2 YNNKEL (reference sequence).

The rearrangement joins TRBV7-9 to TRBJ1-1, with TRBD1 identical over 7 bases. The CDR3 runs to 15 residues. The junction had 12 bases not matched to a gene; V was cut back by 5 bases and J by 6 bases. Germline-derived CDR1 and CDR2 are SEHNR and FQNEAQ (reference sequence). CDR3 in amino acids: CASSQNRDSSAEAFF. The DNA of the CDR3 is TGTGCCAGCAGCCAAAACCGGGACAGCTCGGCTGAAGCTTTCTTT.

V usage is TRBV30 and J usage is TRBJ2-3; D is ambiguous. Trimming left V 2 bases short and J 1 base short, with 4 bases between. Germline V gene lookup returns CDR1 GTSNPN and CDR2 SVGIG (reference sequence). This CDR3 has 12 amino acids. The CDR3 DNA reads TGTGCCTGGAGTCGTGGCACAGATACGCAGTATTTT. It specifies CAWSRGTDTQYF.

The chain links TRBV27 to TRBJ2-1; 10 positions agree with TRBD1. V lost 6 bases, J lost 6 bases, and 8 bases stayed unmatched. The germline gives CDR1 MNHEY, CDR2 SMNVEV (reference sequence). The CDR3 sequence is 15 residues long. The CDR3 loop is CASRNRDRGSNEQFF. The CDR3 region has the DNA TGTGCCAGCAGGAACCGGGACAGGGGATCCAATGAGCAGTTCTTC.

CDR3 protein: CASSLQQNYNEQFF. CDR3 bases: TGTGCCAGCAGCTTGCAACAGAATTACAATGAGCAGTTCTTC. V gene TRBV5-8 combines with J gene TRBJ2-1; D uncertain. The CDR3 is 14 residues long. From germline, CDR1 is SGHTS and CDR2 YDEGEE. Trimming left V 1 base short and J 4 bases short, with 9 bases between.

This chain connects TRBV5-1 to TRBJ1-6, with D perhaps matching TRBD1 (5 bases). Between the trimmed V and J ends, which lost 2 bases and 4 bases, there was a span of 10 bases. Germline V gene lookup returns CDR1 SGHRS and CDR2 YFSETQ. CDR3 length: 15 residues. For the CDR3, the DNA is TGCGCCAGCAGCTTACAGGCCCTTTATAATTCACCCCTCCACTTT. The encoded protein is CASSLQALYNSPLHF.

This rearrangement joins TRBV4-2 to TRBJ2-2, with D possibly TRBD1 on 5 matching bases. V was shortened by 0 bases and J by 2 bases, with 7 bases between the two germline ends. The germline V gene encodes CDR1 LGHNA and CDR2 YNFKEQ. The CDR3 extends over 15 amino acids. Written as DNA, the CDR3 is TGTGCCAGCAGCCAAGACAGGGATAACACCGGGGAGCTGTTTTTT. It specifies CASSQDRDNTGELFF.

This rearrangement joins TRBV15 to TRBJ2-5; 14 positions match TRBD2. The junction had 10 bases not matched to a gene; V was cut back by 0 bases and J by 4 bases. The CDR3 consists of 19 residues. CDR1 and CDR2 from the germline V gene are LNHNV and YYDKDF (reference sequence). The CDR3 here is CATSRDRWGTSGGGETQYF. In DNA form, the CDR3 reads TGTGCCACCAGCAGAGATCGATGGGGGACTAGCGGGGGAGGAGAGACCCAGTACTTC. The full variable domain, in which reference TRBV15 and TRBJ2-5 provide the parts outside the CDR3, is DAMVIQNPRYQVTQFGKPVTLSCSQTLNHNVMYWYQQKSSQAPKLLFHYYDKDFNNEADTPDNFQSRRPNTSFCFLDIRSPGLGDTAMYLCATSRDRWGTSGGGETQYFGPGTRLLVL.

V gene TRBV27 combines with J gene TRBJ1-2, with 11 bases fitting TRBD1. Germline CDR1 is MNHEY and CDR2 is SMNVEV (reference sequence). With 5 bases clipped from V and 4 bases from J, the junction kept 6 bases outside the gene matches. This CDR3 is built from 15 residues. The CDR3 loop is CASSPGTGGLYGYTF. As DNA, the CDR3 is TGTGCCAGCAGTCCGGGGACAGGGGGTCTCTATGGCTACACCTTC.

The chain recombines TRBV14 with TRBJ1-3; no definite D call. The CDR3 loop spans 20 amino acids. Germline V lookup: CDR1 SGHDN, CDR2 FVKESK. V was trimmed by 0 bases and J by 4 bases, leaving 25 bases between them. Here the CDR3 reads CASSQDLWQAPIGIGNTIYF. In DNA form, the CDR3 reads TGTGCCAGCAGCCAAGATCTCTGGCAGGCGCCGATCGGAATCGGAAACACCATATATTTT.

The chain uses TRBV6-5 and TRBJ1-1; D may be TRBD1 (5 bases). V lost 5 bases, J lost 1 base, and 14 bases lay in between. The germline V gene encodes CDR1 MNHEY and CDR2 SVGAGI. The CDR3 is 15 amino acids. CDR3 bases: TGTGCCAGCAGTACCGGGGCGGGGGGGAACACTGAAGCTTTCTTT. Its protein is CASSTGAGGNTEAFF.

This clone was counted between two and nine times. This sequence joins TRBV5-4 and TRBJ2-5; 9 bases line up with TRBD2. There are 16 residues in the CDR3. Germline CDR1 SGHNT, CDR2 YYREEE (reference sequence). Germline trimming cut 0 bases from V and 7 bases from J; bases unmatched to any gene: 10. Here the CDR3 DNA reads TGTGCCAGCAGCTTGGCTAGCGGGACAGCTCAGGGGACCCAGTACTTC. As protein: CASSLASGTAQGTQYF.

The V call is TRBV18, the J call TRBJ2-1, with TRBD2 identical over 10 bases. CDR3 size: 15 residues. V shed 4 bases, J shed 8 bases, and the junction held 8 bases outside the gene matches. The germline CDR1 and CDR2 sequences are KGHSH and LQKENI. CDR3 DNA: TGTGCCAGCTCACTAGAGCGGGGGGGCTTCTATGAGCAGTTCTTC. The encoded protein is CASSLERGGFYEQFF.

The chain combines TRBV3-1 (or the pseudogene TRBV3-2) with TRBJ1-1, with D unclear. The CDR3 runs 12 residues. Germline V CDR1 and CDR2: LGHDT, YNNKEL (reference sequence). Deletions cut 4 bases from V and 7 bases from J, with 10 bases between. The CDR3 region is CASSRVAGEAFF. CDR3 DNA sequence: TGTGCCAGCAGCCGGGTTGCGGGTGAAGCTTTCTTT.

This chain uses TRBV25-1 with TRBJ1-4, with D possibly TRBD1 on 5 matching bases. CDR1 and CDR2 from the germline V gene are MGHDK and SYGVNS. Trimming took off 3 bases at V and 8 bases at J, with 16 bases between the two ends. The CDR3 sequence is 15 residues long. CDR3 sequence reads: CASSDTGTHGEKLFF. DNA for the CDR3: TGTGCCAGCAGTGACACCGGGACTCACGGGGAAAAACTGTTTTTT. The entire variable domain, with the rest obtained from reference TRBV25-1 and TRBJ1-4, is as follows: EADIYQTPRYLVIGTGKKITLECSQTMGHDKMYWYQQDPGMELHLIHYSYGVNSTEKGDLSSESTVSRIRTEHFPLTLESARPSHTSQYLCASSDTGTHGEKLFFGSGTQLSVL.